This TCR beta chain was sequenced in a study of cytomegalovirus exposure and HLA in healthy donors. The V gene's germline CDR1 is SGHDT and CDR2 YYEEEE. The ends were cut back, 3 bases at V and 11 bases at J, with 11 bases in the middle. The CDR3 runs 11 residues. The PCR had 60 Vbeta and 13 Jbeta primers. Data came from immunoSEQ multiplex PCR; TCRdb stores just in-frame clones and leaves some out. The repertoire holds some 99,000 clones, with roughly 71% as singletons. V usage is TRBV5-6 and J usage is TRBJ1-1, with a possible D match to TRBD1 (6 bases). The receptor was isolated from a woman in her sixties or seventies in good health and CMV-seropositive. The specimen was PBMCs. The CDR3: CASSSSGDAFF. DNA for the CDR3: TGTGCCAGCAGCTCTTCAGGGGACGCTTTCTTT.